This is a list of T cell receptor beta chains from one sample in a study of T-cell reconstitution after alpha-beta-depleted transplantation in children. One entry per CDR3 protein, called by TCRdb with MiXCR from the PCR reads. Of 380,000 or so distinct CDR3 sequences in the sample, 10% to 15% are singletons; the top ten hold roughly 4.3%. This specimen consisted of PBMCs, obtained from the stem cell graft. The receptors shown here come from a human donor who donated a stem cell graft to a child with Fanconi anemia. The CDR3 runs from the conserved cysteine through the conserved F or W. A D gene is named only where the DNA matches it firmly. Part of the rows lack a size; the others show once, few, many or a class for expanded clones.

TGCAGTGCTAGTATCGTGGGGGGGATCGGACAGTTCTTC CSASIVGGIGQFF TRBD2 TRBJ2-1 TRBV20-1 -
TGTGCCAGCAGTTACGAACCCGGACAGGGAAGGTACAATGAGCAGTTCTTC CASSYEPGQGRYNEQFF TRBD1 TRBJ2-1 TRBV6-2/TRBV6-3 many
TGTGCCAGCAGCCTCCCTGACATAAACAATGAGCAGTTCTTC CASSLPDINNEQFF - TRBJ2-1 TRBV4-2 -
TGCGCCAGCAGCCAACTCAGCAACACCGGGGAGCTGTTTTTT CASSQLSNTGELFF - TRBJ2-2 TRBV4-3 few
TGTGCCAGCACCGGGAGAACTGAAGCTTTCTTT CASTGRTEAFF - TRBJ1-1 TRBV3-1 few
TGTGCCAGCAGTCACTGGGACAGGTCCTACGAGCAGTACTTC CASSHWDRSYEQYF TRBD1 TRBJ2-7 TRBV12-3/TRBV12-4 -
TGCGCCAGCAGCCGGGACACGCCGAACACCGGGGAGCTGTTTTTT CASSRDTPNTGELFF - TRBJ2-2 TRBV5-1 few
TGTGCCAGCAGAGAGCGGGGGGGCCCGAATGAGCAGTTCTTC CASRERGGPNEQFF TRBD2 TRBJ2-1 TRBV6-1 few
TGTGCCAGCAGCTTATCGGGGTTAGGGGCCAACGTCCTGACTTTC CASSLSGLGANVLTF - TRBJ2-6 TRBV11-2 few
TGTGCCAGCAGTGAAGTTCGCTTGGGCGGGGGGGCCACCGGGGAGCTGTTTTTT CASSEVRLGGGATGELFF TRBD2 TRBJ2-2 TRBV2 -
TGTGCCACCAGCAGAGATCGGGGTGGGTACGAGCAGTACTTC CATSRDRGGYEQYF - TRBJ2-7 TRBV15 few
TGCAGTGCCTATCTACCGGGACAGGCGAATGGCTACACCTTC CSAYLPGQANGYTF TRBD1 TRBJ1-2 TRBV20-1 few
TGCGCCAGCAGCCAAACAGGTCACGGCTACAATGAGCAGTTCTTC CASSQTGHGYNEQFF - TRBJ2-1 TRBV4-1 few
TGCGCCAGCAGCCGCCGGGACGCCAGAGGAAGGATCTATGGCTACACCTTC CASSRRDARGRIYGYTF - TRBJ1-2 TRBV5-1 -
TGTGCCAGCAGCCAAGGGGGGGCCTGGGATGAGCAGTTCTTC CASSQGGAWDEQFF - TRBJ2-1 TRBV14 few
TGTGCCAGCAGCTTGGGACAGGGGGCCGTTGCTGAGCAGTTCTTC CASSLGQGAVAEQFF TRBD1 TRBJ2-1 TRBV7-9 -
TGTGCCAGCAGCTTCGGTAGCGGCGTTCGGTCAGATACGCAGTATTTT CASSFGSGVRSDTQYF - TRBJ2-3 TRBV7-2 few
TGCAGTGCTCACCCCTCAGGGAGGGGAGGCGCAGATACGCAGTATTTT CSAHPSGRGGADTQYF TRBD2 TRBJ2-3 TRBV20-1 many
TGTGCCAGCAGCCCAAGACTAGATATGCAGTATTTT CASSPRLDMQYF - TRBJ2-3 TRBV9 few
TGTGCCAGCAGTGAAGCGCTTCCGGGGGATCAGCCCCAGCATTTT CASSEALPGDQPQHF - TRBJ1-5 TRBV2 -
TGCGCCAGCAGCCCTTTAGGCGTCCAAGAGACCCAGTACTTC CASSPLGVQETQYF - TRBJ2-5 TRBV5-1 -
TGTGCCAGCAGACTAGCGGGGAGGAACACAGATACGCAGTATTTT CASRLAGRNTDTQYF TRBD2 TRBJ2-3 TRBV6-5 many